Detailed here is one T cell receptor beta chain. These data originate in a study of blood T cell repertoires in COVID-19. J gave up 2 bases and V 0 bases, and 10 bases lay outside the gene matches. Per germline, CDR1 LNHNV and CDR2 YYDKDF (reference sequence). The CDR3 covers 18 residues. Using immunoSEQ multiplex PCR, the repertoire was profiled, and TCRdb retains in-frame clones only, with some absent. The sample lists 150,000 to 200,000 clones, around 82% seen once, with approximately 6.8% in the top ten. The chain combines TRBV15 with TRBJ2-1; 7 nucleotides agree with TRBD1. The receptor was derived from a woman aged 40 to 50 with COVID-19, enrolled during active disease. Specimen: peripheral blood. DNA for the CDR3: TGTGCCACCAGCAGAGATAGGAATGACAGGGTCCCCTACAATGAGCAGTTCTTC. This sequence encodes CATSRDRNDRVPYNEQFF.